This TCR beta chain was obtained from a study of T cells in Graves' hyperthyroidism and ophthalmopathy. Study-wide findings and caveats: Among clonotypes expanded in thyroid above 0.001, most were also found in blood.

Stable Graves' hyperthyroidism denoted no ophthalmopathy progression over 18 months. Recently diagnosed hyperthyroidism of less than 2 months' duration affected patients aged 18 to 65. Uncontrolled infection, other autoimmune disease, pregnancy or lactation excluded patients. This clonotype was seen repeatedly, ten times or more. The antigen is not known. The CDR3 is 14 amino acids. With 1 base removed from V and 11 bases from J, the gap between germline ends came to 15 bases. There were TCR beta CDR3 regions amplified from RNA transcripts. Using the HTBI primer set, a first-round RT-PCR was run on the TCR CDR3. TCRdb independently ran MiXCR on the multiplex PCR reads; one entry per CDR3 protein. The sample includes 340,000 or so distinct CDR3 sequences, roughly a fifth of them seen just once.

Sequenced: blood. This clonotype was obtained from a woman aged 45-65 years with Graves' hyperthyroidism. This rearrangement joins TRBV12-3 or TRBV12-4 to TRBJ2-4, with D perhaps TRBD1 (6 bases). CDR3 sequence (DNA): TGTGCCAGCAGTTTAGTCGCAGGGGCCCGGGTTCAGTACTTC. Its protein product is CASSLVAGARVQYF.